The 21 T cell receptor beta chains below were found in one sample sequenced in a study of siplizumab effects on memory and regulatory T cells. Profiling relied on immunoSEQ multiplex PCR, and the TCRdb table lists in-frame clones only, not all of them. The data hold about 85,000 clones, with 95% observed a single time. Specimen: CD8+ T cells sorted from blood. These receptor sequences come from a human donor in good health.

V usage is TRBV19 and J usage is TRBJ2-7, with 8 bases fitting TRBD2. CDR3 length equals 13 residues. Germline V gives CDR1 LNHDA, CDR2 SQIVND (reference sequence). V gave up 9 bases and J gave up 3 bases; unmatched junction bases: 7. The CDR3 bases are TGTGCCAGCCGACCCGGGGGGGTCTACGAGCAGTACTTC. Its translation is CASRPGGVYEQYF.

This chain connects TRBV18 to TRBJ2-7, with 10 positions matching TRBD2. CDR1 is KGHSH, CDR2 LQKENI, per germline. The CDR3 is 18 residues long. Germline trimming cut 3 bases from V and 1 base from J; bases unmatched to any gene: 12. The CDR3 sequence: CASSPSPSGSRRSYEQYF. DNA for the CDR3: TGTGCCAGCTCACCCTCGCCTAGCGGGAGTAGAAGGTCCTACGAGCAGTACTTC.

V is TRBV9 and J is TRBJ2-7; TRBD1 matches 8 bases. Germline assignment: CDR1 SGDLS and CDR2 YYNGEE. The CDR3 covers 15 residues. With 1 base clipped from V and 0 bases from J, the junction kept 3 bases outside the gene matches. This CDR3 reads CASSVRTGNSYEQYF. Written as DNA, the CDR3 is TGTGCCAGCAGCGTACGGACAGGGAACTCCTACGAGCAGTACTTC.

V gene TRBV7-9 combines with J gene TRBJ2-4, with D tentatively TRBD1 or TRBD2 (6 bases each). The V end lost 3 bases, the J end lost 0 bases, and 9 bases lay between the germline ends. CDR3 length: 15 amino acids. Germline values: CDR1 SEHNR, CDR2 FQNEAQ (reference sequence). The CDR3 bases are TGTGCCAGCAGCTTTGGGGGGCCAGCCAAAAACATTCAGTACTTC. This encodes CASSFGGPAKNIQYF.

This sequence joins TRBV29-1 and TRBJ2-5; 9 positions match TRBD1. The CDR3 has 15 amino acids. Germline loops: CDR1 SQVTM, CDR2 ANQGSEA. V shed 1 base and J 3 bases; nucleotides not matched to a gene: 6. CDR3 coding DNA: TGCAGCGTTGAAGTTTGGGGGACAGGGAAAGAGACCCAGTACTTC. It yields the protein CSVEVWGTGKETQYF. Looking up the rest from reference TRBV29-1 and TRBJ2-5 gives the full variable domain: SAVISQKPSRDICQRGTSLTIQCQVDSQVTMMFWYRQQPGQSLTLIATANQGSEATYESGFVIDKFPISRPNLTFSTLTVSNMSPEDSSIYLCSVEVWGTGKETQYFGPGTRLLVL.

This sequence joins TRBV6-5 and TRBJ2-1; 7 bases map to TRBD2. The CDR3 consists of 14 residues. Germline loops: CDR1 MNHEY, CDR2 SVGAGI. J was trimmed by 5 bases and V by 2 bases; bases with no gene match: 3. CDR3 sequence: CASSYMGGDNEQFF. The CDR3 DNA reads as TGTGCCAGCAGTTACATGGGGGGGGACAATGAGCAGTTCTTC.

The CDR3 loop is CASSFLAGWNTEAFF. In DNA, the CDR3 is TGTGCCAGCAGTTTTCTCGCAGGGTGGAACACTGAAGCTTTCTTT. The gene calls are TRBV28 and TRBJ1-1; tentative D call: TRBD1 (5 bases). CDR1 MDHEN and CDR2 SYDVKM come from the germline V gene. The germline V and J ends were trimmed by 3 bases and 1 base, with 12 bases remaining between them. The CDR3 has 15 residues.

The CDR3 sequence: CASSIPEQATGNTIYF. CDR3 nucleotide sequence: TGTGCCAGTAGTATCCCAGAACAGGCCACTGGAAACACCATATATTTT. This chain connects TRBV19 to TRBJ1-3; D might be TRBD1 (5 bases). CDR1 is LNHDA, CDR2 SQIVND, per germline (reference sequence). V was clipped by 3 bases and J by 2 bases, with 14 bases between them. The CDR3 is 16 amino acids.

The chain has TRBV10-1 and TRBJ2-7; tentative D call: TRBD2 (6 bases). V dropped 6 bases and J dropped 2 bases, with 26 bases sitting between them. The CDR3 runs to 18 residues. The germline V gene encodes CDR1 WNHNN and CDR2 SYGVQD (reference sequence). The chain's CDR3 is CASRPPPRPGERTYEQYF. The CDR3 coding sequence is TGCGCCAGCAGACCGCCTCCCCGGCCGGGGGAACGGACCTACGAGCAGTACTTC.

The rearrangement joins TRBV4-1 to TRBJ2-5; D remains unclear. The CDR3 sequence is 14 residues long. In germline, CDR1 is MGHRA, CDR2 YSYEKL. V lost 2 bases and J 4 bases, leaving 11 bases between the germline ends. This chain's CDR3 is CASSQYVGRETQYF. CDR3 DNA: TGCGCCAGCAGCCAATATGTGGGCCGAGAGACCCAGTACTTC.

The genes are TRBV7-9 and TRBJ2-1; 9 bases map to TRBD2. V gave up 1 base and J gave up 2 bases; unmatched junction bases: 6. CDR3 length: 17 amino acids. CDR1 and CDR2 from the germline V gene are SEHNR and FQNEAQ (reference sequence). This CDR3 is CASSLVTSGLAYNEQFF. The CDR3 coding sequence is TGTGCCAGCAGCTTAGTGACTAGCGGACTCGCCTACAATGAGCAGTTCTTC.

The CDR3, as DNA: TGTGCCAGCAGTAGCCTGGGCGCCTACGAGCAGTACTTC. Translating it yields CASSSLGAYEQYF. The V gene is TRBV28, the J gene TRBJ2-7; D is unresolved. The V gene's germline CDR1 is MDHEN and CDR2 SYDVKM. This CDR3 contains 13 residues. V was shortened by 5 bases and J by 2 bases, with 10 bases between the two germline ends. The full variable domain, rest sourced from reference TRBV28 and TRBJ2-7, is DVKVTQSSRYLVKRTGEKVFLECVQDMDHENMFWYRQDPGLGLRLIYFSYDVKMKEKGDIPEGYSVSREKKERFSLILESASTNQTSMYLCASSSLGAYEQYFGPGTRLTVT.

This clone has just a few counts. V is TRBV7-9 and J is TRBJ1-5, with D possibly being TRBD1 (6 bases). The CDR3 is 13 residues long. Germline CDR1 is SEHNR and CDR2 is FQNEAQ (reference sequence). Trimming removed 5 bases from V and 7 bases from J, with 12 bases in between. Here the CDR3 reads CASSAGVGQPQHF. The CDR3 bases are TGTGCCAGCAGCGCAGGGGTTGGACAGCCCCAGCATTTT.

This sequence joins TRBV25-1 and TRBJ1-4, with unresolved D. In germline, CDR1 is MGHDK, CDR2 SYGVNS. The CDR3 contains 15 residues. With 4 bases removed from V and 7 bases from J, the gap between germline ends came to 16 bases. The CDR3 DNA follows: TGTGCCAGCAGTGCTCCTGGGCCGCTCGGTGAAAAACTGTTTTTT. It codes for CASSAPGPLGEKLFF.

The chain is built from TRBV5-6 and TRBJ2-6; D not resolved. In germline, CDR1 is SGHDT, CDR2 YYEEEE. The CDR3 contains 17 residues. Deletions cut 3 bases from V and 0 bases from J, with 13 bases between. The CDR3 is CASSYSIGYSGANVLTF. The CDR3 nucleotides read TGTGCCAGCAGCTATAGTATCGGGTACTCTGGGGCCAACGTCCTGACTTTC. Full variable domain (remainder filled in from reference TRBV5-6 and TRBJ2-6): DAGVTQSPTHLIKTRGQQVTLRCSPKSGHDTVSWYQQALGQGPQFIFQYYEEEERQRGNFPDRFSGHQFPNYSSELNVNALLLGDSALYLCASSYSIGYSGANVLTFGAGSRLTVL.

J is TRBJ1-2 and V is TRBV27; maybe TRBD1 (5 bases). The CDR3 spans 13 residues. Trimming removed 10 bases at V and 7 bases at J, with 19 bases between. CDR1 and CDR2 from the germline V gene are MNHEY and SMNVEV (reference sequence). As DNA, the CDR3 is TGTGCCACCTCCTTTCGCCAGGGTGGTGGCTACACCTTC. This encodes CATSFRQGGGYTF.

The CDR3 loop is CASSHPTQTGVRYGYTF. CDR3 DNA: TGCGCCAGCAGCCACCCTACTCAGACAGGGGTAAGGTATGGCTACACCTTC. The genes are TRBV4-1 and TRBJ1-2; TRBD1 matches 8 bases. Trimming at V came to 3 bases and at J to 5 bases, leaving 14 bases not matched to a gene. The CDR3 extends over 17 amino acids. CDR1 MGHRA and CDR2 YSYEKL come from the germline V gene.

This chain connects TRBV28 to TRBJ2-7, with D possibly TRBD2 on 6 matching bases. The germline CDR1 and CDR2 sequences are MDHEN and SYDVKM. The CDR3 is 15 residues long. V shed 1 base and J shed 6 bases, with 16 bases lying between them. This CDR3 is CASSLYVAREAEQYF. The CDR3, as DNA: TGTGCCAGCAGTTTATACGTAGCCAGGGAGGCCGAGCAGTACTTC.

This rearrangement joins TRBV19 to TRBJ1-1; TRBD1 might be the D (5 bases). Germline values: CDR1 LNHDA, CDR2 SQIVND (reference sequence). The V gene lost 3 bases and the J gene lost 7 bases, with 18 bases spanning the gap. This CDR3 comprises 15 residues. CDR3 sequence (DNA): TGTGCCAGTAGTATTACAGGAGGAGAAATTGATGAAGCTTTCTTT. Protein product: CASSITGGEIDEAFF.

This chain links TRBV5-6 with TRBJ2-2, with 8 bases lining up with TRBD2. CDR3 length equals 15 residues. V shed 4 bases and J 10 bases; nucleotides not matched to a gene: 12. The germline CDR1 and CDR2 sequences are SGHDT and YYEEEE. The CDR3 loop reads CASSSGGKAPPELFF. The CDR3 coding sequence is TGTGCCAGCAGCAGCGGGGGTAAGGCCCCACCGGAGCTGTTTTTT. Full variable domain (rest looked up from reference TRBV5-6 and TRBJ2-2): DAGVTQSPTHLIKTRGQQVTLRCSPKSGHDTVSWYQQALGQGPQFIFQYYEEEERQRGNFPDRFSGHQFPNYSSELNVNALLLGDSALYLCASSSGGKAPPELFFGEGSRLTVL.

This chain joins TRBV28 and TRBJ1-2; D remains unclear. Germline V gene lookup returns CDR1 MDHEN and CDR2 SYDVKM. V lost 5 bases and J 5 bases, leaving 18 bases between the germline ends. The CDR3 consists of 15 residues. The CDR3, as DNA: TGTGCCAGCAGTCTACCCCCGGCCCAGATTTATGGCTACACCTTC. Protein sequence: CASSLPPAQIYGYTF.